What follows are 14 T cell receptor beta chains derived from one specimen sequenced in a study of response to subunit inactivated influenza vaccine. Each CDR3 protein gets one entry after TCRdb re-called the RT-PCR reads with MiXCR. This sample has some 850,000 distinct CDR3 sequences; roughly 20% occur once, and the top ten carry roughly a tenth. This sample comprised PBMCs from blood, obtained more than 4 days after vaccination. These receptors all stem from a man in his fifties who received an inactivated influenza vaccine.

This clonotype showed up just a few times. The chain carries TRBV7-2 and TRBJ2-1; 10 nucleotides match TRBD2. Germline CDR1 and CDR2: SGHTA and FQGNSA. CDR3 length: 13 residues. CDR3 in DNA: TGTGGTGTAGCGGGAGGTCCTTATGATGAGCAGTTCTTC. It translates to CGVAGGPYDEQFF.

This sequence joins TRBV3-1 and TRBJ1-4; TRBD1 aligns across 7 bases. Germline trimming cut 3 bases from V and 11 bases from J; bases unmatched to any gene: 3. The CDR3 totals 12 residues. Germline loops: CDR1 LGHDT, CDR2 YNNKEL (reference sequence). The CDR3: CASSHTQGKLFF. In DNA form, the CDR3 reads TGTGCCAGCAGCCACACACAGGGGAAACTGTTTTTT.

The J gene is TRBJ2-1, the V gene TRBV29-1; D may be TRBD1 (5 bases). The CDR3 consists of 15 residues. Trimming shortened V by 4 bases and J by 7 bases, and 20 bases separated the two germline ends. Per the germline V gene, CDR1 is SQVTM and CDR2 is ANQGSEA. CDR3: CSVAAGYKELNEQFF. The CDR3 region has the DNA TGCAGCGTTGCCGCAGGGTACAAGGAGTTGAATGAGCAGTTCTTC.

This clonotype was found a few times. The V gene is TRBV7-9, the J gene TRBJ1-2; the match to TRBD1 covers 12 bases. Germline CDR1 and CDR2: SEHNR and FQNEAQ (reference sequence). V dropped 5 bases and J dropped 6; count of bases not matched to a gene: 13. The CDR3 spans 17 residues. The CDR3 bases are TGTGCCAGCAGCACACACGGTTCGGGACAGGGGGCCAATGGCTACACCTTC. This codes for CASSTHGSGQGANGYTF. Using reference TRBV7-9 and TRBJ1-2 for the parts outside the CDR3, the full variable domain is DTGVSQNPRHKITKRGQNVTFRCDPISEHNRLYWYRQTLGQGPEFLTYFQNEAQLEKSRLLSDRFSAERPKGSFSTLEIQRTEQGDSAMYLCASSTHGSGQGANGYTFGSGTRLTVV.

The chain links TRBV10-3 to TRBJ2-7; 10 nucleotides agree with TRBD2. Germline trimming cut 6 bases from V and 2 bases from J; bases unmatched to any gene: 7. This CDR3 is 15 amino acids long. Germline CDR1 reads ENHRY; CDR2 reads SYGVKD. CDR3 coding DNA: TGTGCCATCAGCGGAGCTAGCGGGAGTGCCTACGAGCAGTACTTC. It translates to CAISGASGSAYEQYF.

This clonotype appeared many times. The chain couples TRBV25-1 to TRBJ2-5; D call uncertain. CDR3 size: 14 residues. The V gene lost 1 base and the J gene lost 0 bases, with 6 bases spanning the gap. The germline CDR1 and CDR2 sequences are MGHDK and SYGVNS. The CDR3 here is CASSESGHQETQYF. CDR3 DNA sequence: TGTGCCAGCAGTGAATCAGGACACCAAGAGACCCAGTACTTC.

This clonotype was counted a few times. This rearrangement joins TRBV20-1 to TRBJ2-7, with D perhaps TRBD1 (5 bases). The CDR3 runs to 13 residues. Germline assignment: CDR1 DFQATT and CDR2 SNEGSKA (reference sequence). The germline V and J ends were trimmed by 3 bases and 4 bases, with 13 bases remaining between them. The CDR3 DNA reads as TGCAGTGCTAGTCGCCAGGGCGATTACGAGCAGTACTTC. Residues: CSASRQGDYEQYF.

In its sample, this clonotype was seen a few times. This chain links TRBV11-3 with TRBJ2-5; D might be TRBD2 (6 bases). This CDR3 is 17 amino acids long. Trimming removed 5 bases at V and 0 bases at J, with 19 bases between. Germline assignment: CDR1 SGHNT and CDR2 YENEEA. The CDR3 nucleotides read TGTGCCAGCAGCAAAAATCGTTGGGACTTGTACCAAGAGACCCAGTACTTC. It is translated as CASSKNRWDLYQETQYF.

This clonotype has a count of ten or more. The V and J genes are TRBV28 and TRBJ2-1, with D possibly being TRBD1 (6 bases). The germline V gene encodes CDR1 MDHEN and CDR2 SYDVKM. V lost 10 bases, J lost 7 bases, and 11 bases lay in between. The CDR3 covers 11 residues. The CDR3 region is CATDSLNEQFF. The CDR3, as DNA: TGTGCCACGGACAGCCTGAATGAGCAGTTCTTC.

The gene calls are TRBV20-1 and TRBJ2-7, with TRBD1 as a possible D gene (5 bases). This CDR3 comprises 12 residues. Germline CDR1 DFQATT, CDR2 SNEGSKA (reference sequence). The V end was cut by 3 bases, the J end by 3 bases, with 9 bases between. The CDR3 loop reads CSASREGYEQYF. CDR3 DNA: TGCAGTGCTAGCAGGGAAGGCTACGAGCAGTACTTC.

This clonotype was picked up a small number of times. The chain has TRBV5-1 and TRBJ2-3; D may be TRBD2 (6 bases). CDR3 length: 15 residues. Between the trimmed V and J ends, which lost 7 bases and 7 bases, there was a span of 22 bases. Germline CDR1 SGHRS, CDR2 YFSETQ. The CDR3 spells CASSKGGLSSNTQYF. As DNA, the CDR3 is TGCGCCAGCTCAAAGGGAGGTCTTAGCTCGAATACGCAGTATTTT.

The V and J genes are TRBV11-2 and TRBJ2-1; 9 bases line up with TRBD2. The V gene's germline CDR1 is SGHAT and CDR2 FQNNGV. The CDR3 spans 18 residues. With 1 base clipped from V and 3 bases from J, the junction kept 10 bases outside the gene matches. The CDR3 DNA follows: TGTGCCAGCAGCTTAGGTCTCCGGCGGGGGGGCTTCTACAATGAGCAGTTCTTC. This translates into CASSLGLRRGGFYNEQFF.

A few counts support this clonotype. The V call is TRBV4-3, the J call TRBJ1-5; D not certain. The V and J ends lost 4 bases and 0 bases respectively, with 10 bases between them. CDR3 length equals 15 residues. CDR1 is LGHNA and CDR2 is YSLEER in the germline V gene. CDR3 sequence (DNA): TGCGCCAGCAGCCCATCTCGGAATAGCAATCAGCCCCAGCATTTT. This sequence encodes CASSPSRNSNQPQHF.

There are many counts of this clonotype. This chain links TRBV29-1 with TRBJ1-4, with D tentatively TRBD1 (5 bases). Germline assignment: CDR1 SQVTM and CDR2 ANQGSEA. V was trimmed by 4 bases and J by 7 bases, leaving 19 bases between them. The CDR3 has 15 residues. CDR3 DNA sequence: TGCAGCGTTGCGCGGGGACCAGGGATTGGTGAAAAACTGTTTTTT. Translation gives CSVARGPGIGEKLFF.